Presented here are 20 T cell receptor beta chains from one specimen sequenced in a study of OX40 agonist ivuxolimab in advanced cancers. Sequenced by immunoSEQ multiplex PCR; TCRdb stores in-frame clones only, minus some. The sample lists just over 90,000 clones; roughly 94% were seen once. The sequencing here drew on CD4+ or CD8+ T cells sorted from blood, taken in a trial of the OX40 agonist ivuxolimab. The origin of the receptors is an adult with an advanced solid tumor such as melanoma, head and neck, liver or kidney cancer.

In its sample, this clone was seen a few times. J is TRBJ2-4 and V is TRBV2, with unresolved D. This CDR3 region has 11 residues. From germline, CDR1 is SNHLY and CDR2 FYNNEI. V was clipped by 7 bases and J by 3 bases, with 4 bases between them. CDR3 region: CASISKNIQYF. The CDR3 coding sequence is TGTGCCAGCATCAGCAAAAACATTCAGTACTTC.

This chain joins TRBV2 and TRBJ2-3; 7 bases map to TRBD2. Germline assignment: CDR1 SNHLY and CDR2 FYNNEI. CDR3 length: 14 residues. V lost 7 bases and J lost 4; bases outside the gene matches: 8. This CDR3 reads CASKLTGGADTQYF. CDR3 in DNA: TGTGCCAGCAAGCTAACGGGAGGTGCAGATACGCAGTATTTT.

The CDR3 here is CASSLEGAPDTQYF. In nucleotides, the CDR3 is TGTGCCAGCAGCCTGGAGGGGGCCCCAGATACGCAGTATTTT. The genes are TRBV5-6 and TRBJ2-3, with D perhaps matching TRBD1 (7 bases). Trimming shortened V by 4 bases and J by 4 bases, and 13 bases separated the two germline ends. The germline V gene encodes CDR1 SGHDT and CDR2 YYEEEE. CDR3 length: 14 residues.

The CDR3 bases are TGTGCCAGCAGTTACTCCGCGTCCTACGAGCAGTACTTC. Its translation is CASSYSASYEQYF. The chain uses TRBV6-5 and TRBJ2-7, with D unresolved. In germline, CDR1 is MNHEY, CDR2 SVGAGI. This CDR3 has 13 residues. Trimming left V 0 bases short and J 1 base short, with 4 bases between.

Here the CDR3 reads CASSLERERDTQYF. CDR3 sequence (DNA): TGTGCCAGCAGCTTAGAGCGGGAGCGTGATACGCAGTATTTT. The chain joins TRBV11-2 to TRBJ2-3, with 7 bases lining up with TRBD2. CDR3 length: 14 amino acids. Trimming removed 0 bases from V and 6 bases from J; junction bases left unmatched: 3. CDR1 and CDR2 from the germline V gene are SGHAT and FQNNGV.

The chain combines TRBV7-2 with TRBJ2-1; tentative D call: TRBD2 (5 bases). The germline CDR1 and CDR2 sequences are SGHTA and FQGNSA. V lost 4 bases and J 3 bases, leaving 22 bases between the germline ends. This CDR3 spans 18 amino acids. This chain's CDR3 is CASSSRDLIGWDYNEQFF. In DNA form, the CDR3 reads TGTGCCAGCAGCTCCCGGGATCTAATAGGGTGGGACTACAATGAGCAGTTCTTC.

The rearrangement joins TRBV9 to TRBJ1-2; D remains ambiguous. Germline CDR1 SGDLS, CDR2 YYNGEE. Trimming removed 0 bases at V and 5 bases at J, with 11 bases between. CDR3 size: 14 residues. CDR3 residues: CASSVASPQYGYTF. The CDR3 coding sequence is TGTGCCAGCAGCGTAGCCAGCCCCCAGTATGGCTACACCTTC.

The chain combines TRBV15 with TRBJ2-2; no reliable D call. V lost 8 bases and J lost 0, with 10 bases in between. The CDR3 loop spans 14 amino acids. Germline V CDR1 and CDR2: LNHNV, YYDKDF (reference sequence). In DNA form, the CDR3 reads TGTGCCACCCAAGCCCTCGCGAACACCGGGGAGCTGTTTTTT. Amino acid sequence: CATQALANTGELFF.

The count of this clone is one. V and J are TRBV9 and TRBJ2-2; TRBD1 might be the D (5 bases). The germline V gene has CDR1 SGDLS and CDR2 YYNGEE. This CDR3 has 15 residues. Deletions cut 0 bases from V and 5 bases from J, with 11 bases between. Here the CDR3 reads CASSVGQLRTGELFF. The CDR3 coding sequence is TGTGCCAGCAGCGTAGGACAGCTGAGGACCGGGGAGCTGTTTTTT.

The chain has TRBV19 and TRBJ1-1; 11 bases fit TRBD1. CDR1 and CDR2 (germline): LNHDA, SQIVND (reference sequence). After removal of 8 bases from V and 8 bases from J, the junction contained 4 bases not matched to a gene. This CDR3 is built from 12 residues. CDR3 amino acids: CASGQGAAEAFF. CDR3 nucleotides: TGTGCCAGTGGACAGGGGGCCGCAGAAGCTTTCTTT.

The V and J genes are TRBV27 and TRBJ2-7; D gene uncertain. The CDR3 is 13 residues long. V shed 0 bases and J shed 2 bases, with 5 bases lying between them. The V gene's germline CDR1 is MNHEY and CDR2 SMNVEV (reference sequence). The CDR3 region has the DNA TGTGCCAGCAGTTTATCCATTACCTACGAGCAGTACTTC. This encodes CASSLSITYEQYF.

The chain joins TRBV7-8 to TRBJ2-7; D remains ambiguous. Germline CDR1 is SGHVS and CDR2 is FQNEAQ. CDR3 length equals 12 residues. V lost 1 base to trimming and J lost 3 bases, with 4 bases between them. In DNA, the CDR3 is TGTGCCAGCAGCTTAGGAGTCTACGAGCAGTACTTC. It codes for CASSLGVYEQYF.

The chain combines TRBV5-4 with TRBJ2-1, with D maybe TRBD1 (6 bases). V gave up 4 bases and J gave up 7 bases, with 18 bases separating them. The CDR3 is made up of 15 amino acids. CDR1 and CDR2 (germline): SGHNT, YYREEE (reference sequence). The CDR3 nucleotides read TGTGCCAGCAGCACAGCTCTCAGGGGTAATAATGAGCAGTTCTTC. Translation gives CASSTALRGNNEQFF. Full variable domain (rest looked up from reference TRBV5-4 and TRBJ2-1): ETGVTQSPTHLIKTRGQQVTLRCSSQSGHNTVSWYQQALGQGPQFIFQYYREEENGRGNFPPRFSGLQFPNYSSELNVNALELDDSALYLCASSTALRGNNEQFFGPGTRLTVL.

This CDR3 reads CASSLVRGGPLETQYF. The CDR3 coding sequence is TGTGCCAGCAGCTTAGTTCGGGGGGGGCCTCTCGAGACCCAGTACTTC. The rearrangement uses TRBV11-2 and TRBJ2-5; 8 bases are shared with TRBD2. V dropped 1 base and J dropped 5; count of bases not matched to a gene: 9. CDR3 length equals 16 residues. Germline V gene sequence: CDR1 SGHAT, CDR2 FQNNGV.

The chain is built from TRBV27 and TRBJ1-3; D ambiguous. Between the trimmed V and J ends, which lost 6 bases and 0 bases, there was a span of 18 bases. Germline values: CDR1 MNHEY, CDR2 SMNVEV (reference sequence). The CDR3 contains 17 residues. In DNA form, the CDR3 reads TGTGCCAGCAGCCCTCTCCCGCCCAGATTCTCTGGAAACACCATATATTTT. This sequence encodes CASSPLPPRFSGNTIYF.

This chain uses TRBV6-6 with TRBJ1-4; D is uncertain. V lost 1 base, J lost 1 base, and 7 bases lay in between. The CDR3 loop spans 15 amino acids. Germline assignment: CDR1 MNHNY and CDR2 SVGAGI (reference sequence). CDR3 DNA sequence: TGTGCCAGCAGTTACTGGCGGGGAACTAATGAAAAACTGTTTTTT. This encodes CASSYWRGTNEKLFF.

The chain has TRBV7-8 and TRBJ2-5; 12 bases line up with TRBD2. Germline V gene sequence: CDR1 SGHVS, CDR2 FQNEAQ. The junction had 7 bases not matched to a gene; V was cut back by 4 bases and J by 4 bases. CDR3 length: 16 residues. The CDR3 loop reads CASSSWTSGEGETQYF. For the CDR3, the DNA is TGTGCCAGCAGCTCGTGGACTAGCGGGGAGGGAGAGACCCAGTACTTC.

This chain uses TRBV6-5 with TRBJ2-3; D not certain. V was shortened by 2 bases and J by 4 bases, with 4 bases between the two germline ends. Germline CDR1 MNHEY, CDR2 SVGAGI. This CDR3 contains 12 residues. This chain's CDR3 is CASSYDADTQYF. CDR3 nucleotide sequence: TGTGCCAGCAGTTACGACGCAGATACGCAGTATTTT.

The chain combines TRBV5-6 with TRBJ2-1; maybe TRBD2 (5 bases). Deletions cut 3 bases from V and 8 bases from J, with 15 bases between. This CDR3 is 14 amino acids long. CDR1 is SGHDT, CDR2 YYEEEE, per germline. The CDR3 is CASSSWTGRDEQFF. In DNA form, the CDR3 reads TGTGCCAGCAGCTCCTGGACTGGGCGGGATGAGCAGTTCTTC.

V gene TRBV4-1 combines with J gene TRBJ2-6, with D possibly being TRBD1 or TRBD2 (6 bases each). The CDR3 contains 17 residues. Germline lookup yields CDR1 MGHRA and CDR2 YSYEKL. The ends were cut back, 5 bases at V and 0 bases at J, with 14 bases in the middle. The CDR3 DNA sequence: TGCGCCAGCAGCTTCAGGGGAGGTGTCTCTGGGGCCAACGTCCTGACTTTC. Translation: CASSFRGGVSGANVLTF.